These T cell receptor beta chains were read from a single sample in a study of CXCR3-negative and CXCR3-positive naive CD8 T cells. TCRdb re-called the 5' RACE reads; every CDR3 protein appears as one record, without DNA. Its clone listing holds over 70,000 distinct CDR3 sequences. Sequences were obtained from naive CXCR3- CD8+ T cells from blood. These receptor sequences come from a human donor in good health. Some clones in this sample may be carry-over from other donors' samples. Each CDR3 is given with its conserved first and last residue.

j_call v_call cdr3_aa
TRBJ2-7 TRBV12-3/TRBV12-4 CASSPLAGGGEQYF
TRBJ2-7 TRBV6-1 CASSESGGSYEQYF
TRBJ2-1 TRBV15 CATSGGRGGNEQFF
TRBJ2-7 TRBV7-9 CASSPPRAGYEQYF
TRBJ2-1 TRBV15 CATSRKSDNEQFF
TRBJ2-5 TRBV7-6 CASTTDPESGGSYQETQYF
TRBJ1-2 TRBV3-1 CASSRIGQPLYGYTF
TRBJ2-1 TRBV7-2 CASSLQGAPYNEQFF
TRBJ2-7 TRBV29-1 CSVEQGYEQYF
TRBJ2-1 TRBV6-2/TRBV6-3 CASSWDTAYNEQFF
TRBJ1-1 TRBV29-1 CSVVANTEAFF
TRBJ1-2 TRBV29-1 CSVETAYNYGYTF
TRBJ2-7 TRBV5-1 CASSFAQGSYEQYF
TRBJ1-1 TRBV29-1 CSVIPGEDEAFF
TRBJ1-1 TRBV5-1 CASSLGGGGMNTEAFF
TRBJ2-3 TRBV29-1 CSARLAGGIDTQYF
TRBJ1-4 TRBV20-1 CSARDQGSLSVF
TRBJ2-1 TRBV12-3/TRBV12-4 CASGKTGINEQFF
TRBJ2-3 TRBV3-1 CASSQYNHGLAIPADTQYF
TRBJ2-7 TRBV4-1 CASSQDGRDRDYEQYF
TRBJ1-2 TRBV13 CASSLGHPGAGGYTF
TRBJ1-1 TRBV6-5 CASSQGFMNTEAFF
TRBJ2-5 TRBV28 CASSFTRGGYETQYF
TRBJ2-1 TRBV29-1 CSVWESGDEQFF